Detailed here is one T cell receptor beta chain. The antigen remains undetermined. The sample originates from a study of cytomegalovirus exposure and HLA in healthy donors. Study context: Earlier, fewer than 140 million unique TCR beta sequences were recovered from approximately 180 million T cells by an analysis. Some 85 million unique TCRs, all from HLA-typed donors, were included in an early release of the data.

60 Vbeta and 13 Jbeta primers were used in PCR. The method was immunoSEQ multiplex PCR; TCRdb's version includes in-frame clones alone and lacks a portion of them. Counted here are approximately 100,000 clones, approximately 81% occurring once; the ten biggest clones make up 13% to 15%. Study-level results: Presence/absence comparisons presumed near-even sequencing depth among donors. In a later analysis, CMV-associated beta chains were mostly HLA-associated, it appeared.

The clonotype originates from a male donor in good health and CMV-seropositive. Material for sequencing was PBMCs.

CDR3 in DNA: TGTGCCAGCTCACTAATAACAGATACGCAGTATTTT. The encoded protein is CASSLITDTQYF. V usage is TRBV18 and J usage is TRBJ2-3; D is unclear. The CDR3 is made up of 12 amino acids. V lost 4 bases to trimming and J lost 3 bases, with 5 bases between them. Germline V lookup: CDR1 KGHSH, CDR2 LQKENI.